These 28 T cell receptor beta chains originate from one sample sequenced in a study of control samples from healthy donors and cancer patients. Assay used: immunoSEQ multiplex PCR; TCRdb lists only in-frame clones, some missing. This repertoire shows 85,000 to 110,000 clones, around 89% found once; its top ten account for 19%. Sample: PBMCs. These receptors all come from a man in his fifties or sixties with lung cancer.

This clone was seen once. The rearrangement uses TRBV28 and TRBJ1-2; TRBD1 is a possible D gene (5 bases). The CDR3 is made up of 12 amino acids. The V gene lost 3 bases and the J gene lost 6 bases, with 8 bases spanning the gap. CDR1 and CDR2 (germline): MDHEN, SYDVKM. The CDR3: CASSLWTNGYTF. The CDR3 DNA reads as TGTGCCAGCAGTTTGTGGACAAATGGCTACACCTTC.

This clone has only one observation. The chain joins TRBV5-4 to TRBJ2-1; D is possibly TRBD1 or TRBD2 (6 bases each). CDR3 length: 14 amino acids. In germline, CDR1 is SGHNT, CDR2 YYREEE (reference sequence). V lost 4 bases and J 10 bases, leaving 18 bases between the germline ends. The DNA for the CDR3 is TGTGCCAGCAGCCCCCGTAGTAGGGGGAGGGAGCAGTTCTTC. Its protein product is CASSPRSRGREQFF.

The chain uses TRBV19 and TRBJ1-2, with 7 bases identical to TRBD1. Germline V gene lookup returns CDR1 LNHDA and CDR2 SQIVND (reference sequence). This CDR3 contains 13 residues. Unmatched junction bases numbered 6, after V lost 6 bases and J lost 5 bases. This CDR3 reads CASRPGTAYGYTF. CDR3 DNA sequence: TGTGCCAGTAGGCCCGGGACAGCTTATGGCTACACCTTC.

The gene calls are TRBV6-5 and TRBJ2-5, with TRBD1 as a possible D gene (6 bases). The V gene's germline CDR1 is MNHEY and CDR2 SVGAGI. CDR3 length: 14 residues. The V gene lost 5 bases and the J gene lost 1 base, with 11 bases spanning the gap. CDR3 bases: TGTGCCAGCAGTCCCTCCAGGGGCCAAGAGACCCAGTACTTC. Encoded protein: CASSPSRGQETQYF.

The chain carries TRBV18 and TRBJ2-1, with D possibly TRBD1 on 5 matching bases. Trimming removed 5 bases from V and 6 bases from J, with 14 bases in between. Germline CDR1 and CDR2: KGHSH and LQKENI. CDR3 length equals 14 residues. CDR3 amino acids: CASSEDRNLNEQFF. The CDR3 DNA reads as TGTGCCAGCTCAGAAGACAGAAACCTCAATGAGCAGTTCTTC.

In the case of this clone: One end of the junction varies from germline; a read error may be responsible. The DNA for the CDR3 is TGTGCCACCAGTGACACACTGGGGGACAGTTCTGGGTCCAACGTCCTGACTTTC. Encoded protein: CATSDTLGDSSGSNVLTF. The chain joins TRBV24-1 to TRBJ2-6; TRBD1 aligns across 7 bases. The germline V gene encodes CDR1 KGHDR and CDR2 SFDVKD. This CDR3 spans 18 amino acids.

V is TRBV24-1 and J is TRBJ2-3; a possible D gene is TRBD2 (5 bases). This CDR3 region has 15 residues. With 4 bases removed from V and 3 bases from J, the gap between germline ends came to 13 bases. Germline V gene sequence: CDR1 KGHDR, CDR2 SFDVKD. The CDR3 DNA reads TGTGCCACCAGTGACCAAGGACGGACTACAGATACGCAGTATTTT. It yields the protein CATSDQGRTTDTQYF.

In DNA, the CDR3 is TGTGCCAGCAGCTTCTATGGGACGGTGGTTGGAGAGACCCAGTACTTC. As protein: CASSFYGTVVGETQYF. The chain is built from TRBV7-2 and TRBJ2-5; the D call may be TRBD1 or TRBD2 (5 bases each). Trimming pared 3 bases from V and 4 bases from J, leaving 18 bases between. The CDR3 covers 16 residues. The germline gives CDR1 SGHTA, CDR2 FQGNSA.

The chain couples TRBV6-5 to TRBJ1-1; 8 bases align to TRBD1. V dropped 8 bases and J dropped 4; count of bases not matched to a gene: 9. The CDR3 loop spans 14 amino acids. In germline, CDR1 is MNHEY, CDR2 SVGAGI. The CDR3 nucleotides are TGTGCCAGCTCATTGCAGGGGGCTGCCACTGAAGCTTTCTTT. It is translated as CASSLQGAATEAFF.

The chain combines TRBV7-7 with TRBJ2-5; D could derive from TRBD1 or TRBD2 (5 bases each). CDR1 and CDR2 (germline): SSHAT, FNYEAQ (reference sequence). V was cut by 5 bases and J by 4 bases, with 14 bases left in between. This CDR3 has 14 amino acids. The CDR3 DNA is TGTGCCAGCAGCACTAGAGGGGTCGGAGAGACCCAGTACTTC. Amino acid sequence: CASSTRGVGETQYF.

V and J are TRBV6-5 and TRBJ2-2, with unresolved D. The CDR3 is made up of 14 amino acids. Trimming removed 6 bases from V and 0 bases from J, with 8 bases in between. Germline V lookup: CDR1 MNHEY, CDR2 SVGAGI. CDR3 region: CASRRPPNTGELFF. CDR3 coding DNA: TGTGCCAGCAGAAGGCCTCCGAACACCGGGGAGCTGTTTTTT.

In this sample, this clone turned up once. This chain connects TRBV5-1 to TRBJ1-2; tentatively, D is TRBD1 (5 bases). The germline V gene encodes CDR1 SGHRS and CDR2 YFSETQ. The CDR3 has 16 amino acids. V was trimmed by 2 bases and J by 1 base, leaving 15 bases between them. This CDR3 is CASSLTGDFFNYGYTF. CDR3 nucleotides: TGCGCCAGCAGCTTAACAGGAGACTTCTTTAACTATGGCTACACCTTC.

The chain links TRBV7-2 to TRBJ1-4, with a weak D call TRBD1 (5 bases). Trimming stripped 4 bases from V and 3 bases from J, with 12 bases between. The CDR3 covers 15 residues. The germline CDR1 and CDR2 sequences are SGHTA and FQGNSA. The DNA of the CDR3 is TGTGCCAGCAGCTCGAAGGGGAACCCTAATGAAAAACTGTTTTTT. It specifies CASSSKGNPNEKLFF.

This clone showed up just once. The chain links TRBV4-2 to TRBJ1-1; a possible D gene is TRBD1 (5 bases). The germline V gene has CDR1 LGHNA and CDR2 YNFKEQ. CDR3 size: 13 residues. V was shortened by 0 bases and J by 8 bases, with 10 bases between the two germline ends. CDR3 region: CASSQDGKGEAFF. As DNA, the CDR3 is TGTGCCAGCAGCCAAGACGGTAAGGGGGAAGCTTTCTTT.

The chain employs TRBV5-4 and TRBJ1-2; D gene unclear. Germline assignment: CDR1 SGHNT and CDR2 YYREEE (reference sequence). This CDR3 has 17 residues. V was clipped by 3 bases and J by 0 bases, with 18 bases between them. The CDR3 DNA reads as TGTGCCAGCAGCTCCAGGAGGTATACGGACTCTAACTATGGCTACACCTTC. Protein: CASSSRRYTDSNYGYTF.

The chain recombines TRBV7-9 with TRBJ2-2; 9 bases are a match to TRBD1. Germline CDR1 is SEHNR and CDR2 is FQNEAQ (reference sequence). With 2 bases clipped from V and 7 bases from J, the junction kept 8 bases outside the gene matches. This CDR3 has 16 amino acids. The CDR3 nucleotides are TGTGCCAGCAGCTTATTGGGACAGGGTGCTAGCGGGGAGCTGTTTTTT. Protein: CASSLLGQGASGELFF.

V usage is TRBV18 and J usage is TRBJ2-5, with D perhaps matching TRBD1 or TRBD2 (6 bases each). V was pared by 5 bases and J by 4 bases, with 11 bases between. Germline CDR1 is KGHSH and CDR2 is LQKENI. The CDR3 is 13 residues long. CDR3: CASSAGHRETQYF. CDR3 bases: TGTGCCAGCTCAGCGGGACATCGAGAGACCCAGTACTTC.

The chain has TRBV10-2 and TRBJ2-7, with D perhaps matching TRBD2 (7 bases). Germline loops: CDR1 WSHSY, CDR2 SAAADI. V was shortened by 6 bases and J by 2 bases, with 14 bases between the two germline ends. The CDR3 is 14 residues long. The CDR3 DNA reads TGCGCCAGCAGGTCCCAGGGGACTACCTACGAGCAGTACTTC. It codes for CASRSQGTTYEQYF.

This rearrangement joins TRBV19 to TRBJ1-4; D unresolved. V shed 4 bases and J shed 0 bases, with 6 bases lying between them. This CDR3 is built from 14 residues. CDR1 LNHDA and CDR2 SQIVND come from the germline V gene (reference sequence). The CDR3 DNA follows: TGTGCCAGTAGTAAAGGAGCAACTAATGAAAAACTGTTTTTT. It yields the protein CASSKGATNEKLFF.

The rearrangement joins TRBV6-1 to TRBJ2-6; D is ambiguous. This CDR3 has 17 amino acids. Germline CDR1 MNHNS, CDR2 SASEGT. V lost 3 bases and J 0 bases, leaving 12 bases between the germline ends. In nucleotides, the CDR3 is TGTGCCAGCAGTGAGGGCCAGGCCAGCTCTGGGGCCAACGTCCTGACTTTC. Its protein is CASSEGQASSGANVLTF.

V and J are TRBV5-1 and TRBJ2-4; D perhaps matches TRBD1 (6 bases). The CDR3 has 13 amino acids. Germline V gene lookup returns CDR1 SGHRS and CDR2 YFSETQ. The V gene lost 4 bases and the J gene lost 4 bases, with 9 bases spanning the gap. CDR3 loop: CASSMDRKNIQYF. The CDR3 DNA follows: TGCGCCAGCAGCATGGACAGAAAAAACATTCAGTACTTC.

V and J are TRBV3-1 (or the pseudogene TRBV3-2) and TRBJ1-3; the D is unclear. The CDR3 is 16 residues long. Germline values: CDR1 LGHDT, CDR2 YNNKEL (reference sequence). Trimming took off 4 bases at V and 4 bases at J, with 17 bases between the two ends. The CDR3 bases are TGTGCCAGCAGCCCACCCGGAGGACTTTCGGGAAACACCATATATTTT. Protein product: CASSPPGGLSGNTIYF.

This clone was detected once. The chain employs TRBV29-1 and TRBJ2-1; 9 bases match TRBD1. The CDR3 length is 14 residues. CDR1 SQVTM and CDR2 ANQGSEA come from the germline V gene. The V segment lost 7 bases and the J segment 6 bases; nucleotides outside the gene matches: 10. The CDR3 DNA sequence: TGCAGCGGTCTCCGGGACAGGGAGTCCAATGAGCAGTTCTTC. It codes for CSGLRDRESNEQFF.

The chain carries TRBV6-2 or TRBV6-3 and TRBJ1-2; unclear D gene. The CDR3 is 14 residues long. V lost 0 bases to trimming and J lost 0 bases, with 5 bases between them. CDR1 and CDR2 from the germline V gene are MNHEY and SVGEGT. The CDR3 nucleotides are TGTGCCAGCAGTTACTCCTTCGCTAACTATGGCTACACCTTC. Its protein is CASSYSFANYGYTF.

This chain connects TRBV6-1 to TRBJ2-3, with D unresolved. Trimming removed 1 base from V and 6 bases from J, with 14 bases in between. The CDR3 covers 15 residues. Germline lookup yields CDR1 MNHNS and CDR2 SASEGT. CDR3 in DNA: TGTGCCAGCAGTGAAGGTTTGTTGGTATGGGATACGCAGTATTTT. Protein product: CASSEGLLVWDTQYF.

V usage is TRBV5-5 and J usage is TRBJ1-5, with D hard to call. The V end lost 4 bases, the J end lost 4 bases, and 9 bases lay between the germline ends. This CDR3 region has 13 residues. Germline lookup yields CDR1 SGHKS and CDR2 YYEKEE (reference sequence). The CDR3 here is CASSPDWNQPQHF. The CDR3 DNA reads TGTGCCAGCAGCCCGGACTGGAATCAGCCCCAGCATTTT.

This clone was found a few times. This sequence joins TRBV5-8 and TRBJ2-1, with 10 bases fitting TRBD2. The germline V gene has CDR1 SGHTS and CDR2 YDEGEE. This CDR3 comprises 15 residues. Losses at the gene ends were 1 base for V and 5 bases for J; bases not matched to a gene: 3. CDR3 region: CASSLQAGGHNEQFF. CDR3 DNA: TGTGCCAGCAGCTTGCAAGCGGGGGGGCACAATGAGCAGTTCTTC.

The J gene is TRBJ1-1, the V gene TRBV6-6, with TRBD1 matching over 8 bases. The ends lost 4 bases at V and 7 bases at J; junction bases unmatched: 14. The CDR3 spans 16 residues. CDR1 is MNHNY and CDR2 is SVGAGI in the germline V gene (reference sequence). The DNA for the CDR3 is TGTGCCAGCAGTTCCCGGGACAGGATTACAGGGAGTGAAGCTTTCTTT. This translates into CASSSRDRITGSEAFF.